The clone carrying this TCR beta chain was counted only a few times. Its specificity is unknown. This PCR relied on a set of 60 Vbeta primers and 13 Jbeta primers. Generated by immunoSEQ multiplex PCR, the TCRdb table keeps only in-frame clones and is missing some. This repertoire shows about 150,000 clones, about two thirds found once; its top ten account for 1.5% to 2%. Donors were ostensibly healthy at sampling, although undocumented immune exposures were probable. These data come from a study of cytomegalovirus exposure and HLA in healthy donors. Study-level findings and limits: An analysis was carried out later, and it reportedly showed fewer N-insertions in an Asian-associated ancestry cluster than the approximately 700-donor mean. Among the most significant clusters, several appeared linked to common viral pathogens in a later analysis.

Specimen: PBMCs. The receptor was derived from a young woman in good health and CMV-seronegative.

The CDR3 region has the DNA TGTGCCAGCAGCTTGGACAGGGACTATGGCTACACCTTC. Encoded protein: CASSLDRDYGYTF. This rearrangement joins TRBV5-4 to TRBJ1-2; D might be TRBD1 (6 bases). Trimming took 0 bases from V and 3 from J, leaving 6 bases between them. Looked up from germline, CDR1 is SGHNT and CDR2 is YYREEE (reference sequence). This CDR3 is 13 amino acids long.